Here is one T cell receptor (beta chain) with its context. What it binds is unknown. TCRdb independently ran MiXCR on the reads; one entry per CDR3 protein. This sample has 75,000 to 100,000 distinct CDR3 sequences; around 49% occur once, and the top ten carry 93%. The sample is drawn from a study of T cell repertoires in cytomegalovirus infection. Study overall: Used in the study were CMV epitopes, some recently identified and HLA-C-restricted, others well-studied and HLA-B-restricted. Public TCR beta signatures marked donors with CMV infection and the matching HLA. Findings and limits, study-wide: Across the ex vivo response, the dominant clonotypes were HLA-C-restricted CMV-specific TCR beta clonotypes. CMV carriers having the relevant HLA were flagged by cumulative public TCR beta family frequency.

The CDR3 extends over 17 amino acids. V trimming: 0 bases; J trimming: 0 bases; junction bases outside the gene matches: 3. The germline gives CDR1 SGHVS, CDR2 FQNEAQ. The source was CD8+ T cells from cultured PBMCs, collected from culture after CMV antigen stimulation. The chain joins TRBV7-8 to TRBJ2-7; TRBD2 matches at 12 bases. The receptor was isolated from a human donor in good health (CMV status not recorded). Some clones in this sample may be carry-over from other donors' samples. CDR3 region: CASSLATSGGTSYEQYF. The CDR3 DNA sequence: TGTGCCAGCAGCTTAGCGACTAGCGGGGGTACCTCCTACGAGCAGTACTTC.